A selection of T cell receptor beta chains follows, all from one sample in a study of T-cell memory formation after mild COVID-19. Each CDR3 protein gets one entry after TCRdb re-called the 5' RACE reads with MiXCR. Of over 300,000 distinct CDR3 sequences listed, 20% to 25% are singletons. Sequences were obtained from PBMCs or a T cell subset sorted from them (not recorded which). These receptors were taken from a man younger than 35 who had mild COVID-19 (a few samples of this study predate the infection). Cell type and time point are not known. Both conserved end residues are part of each CDR3. The order of the fields is CDR3 DNA, CDR3 protein, V gene, clone size, J gene, D gene. The D gene is left open where the match is weak. Not all rows give a size; the values are once, few, many and, for expanded clones, a class.

CDR3 DNA: TGCGCCAGCAGCTTGGTCGGGGCCGGGAGCTATGGCTACACCTTC
CDR3 protein: CASSLVGAGSYGYTF
V gene: TRBV5-1
clone size: -
J gene: TRBJ1-2
D gene: -

CDR3 DNA: TGTGCCAGCTCTAGGCTCTTAGACCCTGAAAACACTGAAGCTTTCTTT
CDR3 protein: CASSRLLDPENTEAFF
V gene: TRBV18
clone size: few
J gene: TRBJ1-1
D gene: -

CDR3 DNA: TGTGCCAGCAGCTTAGCCAACTATTATTGGGACAGGGGGTCCCCTGGCTACACCTTC
CDR3 protein: CASSLANYYWDRGSPGYTF
V gene: TRBV7-9
clone size: once
J gene: TRBJ1-2
D gene: TRBD1

CDR3 DNA: TGTGCCAGCAGCTTATTTTCCCGAACAGTAAAAGACCAAGAGACCCAGTACTTC
CDR3 protein: CASSLFSRTVKDQETQYF
V gene: TRBV7-6
clone size: -
J gene: TRBJ2-5
D gene: -

CDR3 DNA: TGTGCCAGCAGCTGGGGGGACAGCTACGAGCAGTACTTC
CDR3 protein: CASSWGDSYEQYF
V gene: TRBV5-4
clone size: many
J gene: TRBJ2-7
D gene: -

CDR3 DNA: TGTGCCAGCAGCTCAGCCGGGACAGATACGCAGTATTTT
CDR3 protein: CASSSAGTDTQYF
V gene: TRBV7-9
clone size: few
J gene: TRBJ2-3
D gene: -

CDR3 DNA: TGTGCCAGCAGTCAAAGTACCGGCTATGGCTACACCTTC
CDR3 protein: CASSQSTGYGYTF
V gene: TRBV7-9
clone size: few
J gene: TRBJ1-2
D gene: -

CDR3 DNA: TGCAGTGCTACCGACGGACGGTGGACCCAGTACTTC
CDR3 protein: CSATDGRWTQYF
V gene: TRBV20-1
clone size: -
J gene: TRBJ2-5
D gene: -

CDR3 DNA: TGTGCCAGCAGCACCCGAGGGAGCAATGAGCAGTTCTTC
CDR3 protein: CASSTRGSNEQFF
V gene: TRBV7-9
clone size: few
J gene: TRBJ2-1
D gene: -

CDR3 DNA: TGTGCCACCAGCAGAGATCGTCGGCAGGGGTCATGGAATCAGCCCCAGCATTTT
CDR3 protein: CATSRDRRQGSWNQPQHF
V gene: TRBV15
clone size: few
J gene: TRBJ1-5
D gene: -

CDR3 DNA: TGTGCCAGCAGCCGAAGCGGGGGCTACACAGATACGCAGTATTTT
CDR3 protein: CASSRSGGYTDTQYF
V gene: TRBV11-2
clone size: -
J gene: TRBJ2-3
D gene: TRBD2

CDR3 DNA: TGCGCCAGCAGCTTAATAGGGGGGACCTACAATGAGCAGTTCTTC
CDR3 protein: CASSLIGGTYNEQFF
V gene: TRBV5-1
clone size: few
J gene: TRBJ2-1
D gene: -

CDR3 DNA: TGTGCCAGCAGCTCACCACCCCGGGACAGGGGAATCCACGAGCAGTACTTC
CDR3 protein: CASSSPPRDRGIHEQYF
V gene: TRBV7-9
clone size: -
J gene: TRBJ2-7
D gene: TRBD1

CDR3 DNA: TGTGCCAGCAGCTCGACCCGTGGAGCCAAAAACATTCAGTACTTC
CDR3 protein: CASSSTRGAKNIQYF
V gene: TRBV7-2
clone size: once
J gene: TRBJ2-4
D gene: -

CDR3 DNA: TGTGCCAGCAGCGAGGGTTCGACTAGCGGATTGGGTGAGCAGTTCTTC
CDR3 protein: CASSEGSTSGLGEQFF
V gene: TRBV7-3
clone size: few
J gene: TRBJ2-1
D gene: TRBD2

CDR3 DNA: TGTGCCAGCAGCGGTGGCTTGATGAACACTGAAGCTTTCTTT
CDR3 protein: CASSGGLMNTEAFF
V gene: TRBV27
clone size: few
J gene: TRBJ1-1
D gene: -

CDR3 DNA: TGCAGCGCGGGACAGGGCCGGGGAGAGACCCAGTACTTC
CDR3 protein: CSAGQGRGETQYF
V gene: TRBV29-1
clone size: few
J gene: TRBJ2-5
D gene: TRBD1

CDR3 DNA: TGTGCCAGCAGCCTCCTGACGCGACTAGCGGGGGTATTTGCCTACAATGAGCAGTTCTTC
CDR3 protein: CASSLLTRLAGVFAYNEQFF
V gene: TRBV3-1
clone size: once
J gene: TRBJ2-1
D gene: TRBD2

CDR3 DNA: TGTGCCAGCAGCTTGCGGGGCCGGAGTGAAAAACTGTTTTTT
CDR3 protein: CASSLRGRSEKLFF
V gene: TRBV7-2
clone size: -
J gene: TRBJ1-4
D gene: -

CDR3 DNA: TGTGCCAGCAGCCAAGCACAGCTCTCCGGAAACACCATATATTTT
CDR3 protein: CASSQAQLSGNTIYF
V gene: TRBV14
clone size: -
J gene: TRBJ1-3
D gene: -

CDR3 DNA: TGTGCCAGCAGGGTGAACACTGAAGCTTTCTTT
CDR3 protein: CASRVNTEAFF
V gene: TRBV6-5
clone size: many
J gene: TRBJ1-1
D gene: -

CDR3 DNA: TGCGCCAGCAGTCCTGCGGCAGGGGTCTCCTACGAGCAGTACTTC
CDR3 protein: CASSPAAGVSYEQYF
V gene: TRBV4-1
clone size: few
J gene: TRBJ2-7
D gene: -